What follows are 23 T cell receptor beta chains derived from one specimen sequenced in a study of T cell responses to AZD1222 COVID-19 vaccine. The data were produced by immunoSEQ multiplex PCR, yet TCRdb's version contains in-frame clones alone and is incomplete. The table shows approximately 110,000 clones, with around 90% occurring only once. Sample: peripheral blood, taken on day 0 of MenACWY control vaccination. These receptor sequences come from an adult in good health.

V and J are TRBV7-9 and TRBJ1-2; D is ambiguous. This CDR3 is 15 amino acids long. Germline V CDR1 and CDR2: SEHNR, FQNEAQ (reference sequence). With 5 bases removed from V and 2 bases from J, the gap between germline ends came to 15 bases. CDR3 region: CASSPPLLLNYGYTF. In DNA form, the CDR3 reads TGTGCCAGCAGCCCCCCTTTGCTCCTCAACTATGGCTACACCTTC.

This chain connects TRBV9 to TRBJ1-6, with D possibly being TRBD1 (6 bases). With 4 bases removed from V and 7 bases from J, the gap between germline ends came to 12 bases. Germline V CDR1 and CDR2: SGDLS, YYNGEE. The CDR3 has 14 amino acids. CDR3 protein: CASSRWTVNSPLHF. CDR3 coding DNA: TGTGCCAGCAGCCGGTGGACAGTAAATTCACCCCTCCACTTT.

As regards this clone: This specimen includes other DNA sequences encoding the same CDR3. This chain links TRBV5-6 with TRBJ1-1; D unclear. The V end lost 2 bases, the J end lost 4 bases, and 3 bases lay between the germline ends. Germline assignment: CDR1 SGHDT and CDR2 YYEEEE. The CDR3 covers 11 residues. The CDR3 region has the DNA TGTGCCAGCAGCTTTGGCACTGAAGCTTTCTTT. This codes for CASSFGTEAFF. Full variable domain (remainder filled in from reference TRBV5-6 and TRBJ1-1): DAGVTQSPTHLIKTRGQQVTLRCSPKSGHDTVSWYQQALGQGPQFIFQYYEEEERQRGNFPDRFSGHQFPNYSSELNVNALLLGDSALYLCASSFGTEAFFGQGTRLTVV.

The CDR3 reads CASGQGVQPQHF. The CDR3 region has the DNA TGTGCCAGCGGACAGGGGGTTCAGCCCCAGCATTTT. The V call is TRBV12-3 or TRBV12-4, the J call TRBJ1-5; 10 bases line up with TRBD1. The CDR3 is made up of 12 amino acids. The J segment lost 6 bases and the V segment lost 8 bases, leaving 1 base of the junction unmatched.

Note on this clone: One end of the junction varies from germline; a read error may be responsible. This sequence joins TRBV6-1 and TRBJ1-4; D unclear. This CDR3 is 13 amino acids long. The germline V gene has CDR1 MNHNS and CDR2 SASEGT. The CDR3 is CASSEASNEKLFF. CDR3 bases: TGTGCCAGCAGCGAAGCGAGTAATGAAAAACTGTTTTTT.

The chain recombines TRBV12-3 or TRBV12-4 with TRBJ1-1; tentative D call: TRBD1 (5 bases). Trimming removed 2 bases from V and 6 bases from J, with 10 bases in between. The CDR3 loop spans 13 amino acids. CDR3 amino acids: CASSLWGSPEAFF. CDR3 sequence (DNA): TGTGCCAGCAGTTTATGGGGGTCCCCTGAAGCTTTCTTT.

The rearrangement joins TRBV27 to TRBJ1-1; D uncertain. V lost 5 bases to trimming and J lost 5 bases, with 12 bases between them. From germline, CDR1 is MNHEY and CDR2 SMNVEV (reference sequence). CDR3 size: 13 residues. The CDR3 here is CASSLARRTEAFF. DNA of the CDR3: TGTGCCAGCAGTCTGGCCCGAAGAACTGAAGCTTTCTTT.

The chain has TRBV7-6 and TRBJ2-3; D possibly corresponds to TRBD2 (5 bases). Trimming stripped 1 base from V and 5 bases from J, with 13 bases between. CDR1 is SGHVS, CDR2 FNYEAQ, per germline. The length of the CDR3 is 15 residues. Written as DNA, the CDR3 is TGTGCCAGCAGCTTAGGGGCAGGCCGGGGAGATACGCAGTATTTT. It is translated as CASSLGAGRGDTQYF.

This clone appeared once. DNA for the CDR3: TGCGCCAGCAGCCCGGGAAGTCTACTAGCCAAAAACATTCAGTACTTC. It is translated as CASSPGSLLAKNIQYF. The rearrangement links TRBV4-3 to TRBJ2-4, with TRBD2 as a possible D gene (5 bases). Trimming removed 4 bases from V and 0 bases from J, with 13 bases in between. This CDR3 has 16 residues. Germline-derived CDR1 and CDR2 are LGHNA and YSLEER.

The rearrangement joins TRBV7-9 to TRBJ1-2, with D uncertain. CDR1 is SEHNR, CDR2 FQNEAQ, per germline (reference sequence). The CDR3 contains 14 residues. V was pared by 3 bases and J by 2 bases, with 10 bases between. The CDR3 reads CASSFWTANYGYTF. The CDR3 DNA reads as TGTGCCAGCAGCTTTTGGACGGCAAACTATGGCTACACCTTC.

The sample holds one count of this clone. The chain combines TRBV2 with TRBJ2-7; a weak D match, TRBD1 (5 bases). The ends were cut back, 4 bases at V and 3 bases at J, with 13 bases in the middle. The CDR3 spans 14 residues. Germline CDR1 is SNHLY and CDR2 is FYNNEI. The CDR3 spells CASSVAQGFYEQYF. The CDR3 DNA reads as TGTGCCAGCAGTGTTGCCCAGGGTTTCTACGAGCAGTACTTC.

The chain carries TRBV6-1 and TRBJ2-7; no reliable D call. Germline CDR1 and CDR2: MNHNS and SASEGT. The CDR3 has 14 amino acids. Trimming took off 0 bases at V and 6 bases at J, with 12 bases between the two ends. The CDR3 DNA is TGTGCCAGCAGTGAAGCGCCCCTCGAGTTCGAGCAGTACTTC. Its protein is CASSEAPLEFEQYF.

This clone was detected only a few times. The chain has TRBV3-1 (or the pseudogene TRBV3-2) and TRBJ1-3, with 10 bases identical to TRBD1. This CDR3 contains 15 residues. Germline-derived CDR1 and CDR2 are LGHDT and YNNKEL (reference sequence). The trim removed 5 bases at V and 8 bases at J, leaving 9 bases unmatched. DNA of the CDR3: TGTGCCAGCAGCGGTACCGGGACAGGGGCGGACACCATATATTTT. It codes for CASSGTGTGADTIYF.

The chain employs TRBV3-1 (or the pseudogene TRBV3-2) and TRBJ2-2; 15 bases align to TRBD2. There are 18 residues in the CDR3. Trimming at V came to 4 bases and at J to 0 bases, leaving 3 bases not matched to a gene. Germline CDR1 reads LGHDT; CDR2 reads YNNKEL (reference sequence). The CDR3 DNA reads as TGTGCCAGCAGCCTAGGACTAGCGGGAGGGGCGAACACCGGGGAGCTGTTTTTT. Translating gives CASSLGLAGGANTGELFF.

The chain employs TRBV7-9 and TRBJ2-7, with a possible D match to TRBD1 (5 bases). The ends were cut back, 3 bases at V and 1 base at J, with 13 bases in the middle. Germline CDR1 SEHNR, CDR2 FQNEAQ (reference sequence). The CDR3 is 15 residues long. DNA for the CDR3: TGTGCCAGCAGCTTCGAACAGGCAGTATCCTACGAGCAGTACTTC. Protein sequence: CASSFEQAVSYEQYF.

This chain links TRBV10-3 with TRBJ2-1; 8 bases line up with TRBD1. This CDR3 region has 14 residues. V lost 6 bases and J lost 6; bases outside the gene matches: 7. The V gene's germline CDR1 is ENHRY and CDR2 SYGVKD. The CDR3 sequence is CAISPLDRANEQFF. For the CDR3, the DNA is TGTGCCATCAGCCCGCTGGACAGGGCCAATGAGCAGTTCTTC.

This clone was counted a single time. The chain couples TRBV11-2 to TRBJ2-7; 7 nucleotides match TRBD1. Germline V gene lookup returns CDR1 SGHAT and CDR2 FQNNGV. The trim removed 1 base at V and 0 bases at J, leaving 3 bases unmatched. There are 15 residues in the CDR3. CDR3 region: CASSLGWDSSYEQYF. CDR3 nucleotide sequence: TGTGCCAGCAGCTTAGGGTGGGACAGCTCCTACGAGCAGTACTTC.

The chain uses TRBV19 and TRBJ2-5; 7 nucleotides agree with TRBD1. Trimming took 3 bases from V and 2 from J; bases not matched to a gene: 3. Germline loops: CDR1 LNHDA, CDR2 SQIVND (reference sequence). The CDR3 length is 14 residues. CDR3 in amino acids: CASSMGTVQETQYF. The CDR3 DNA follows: TGTGCCAGTAGTATGGGGACAGTACAAGAGACCCAGTACTTC.

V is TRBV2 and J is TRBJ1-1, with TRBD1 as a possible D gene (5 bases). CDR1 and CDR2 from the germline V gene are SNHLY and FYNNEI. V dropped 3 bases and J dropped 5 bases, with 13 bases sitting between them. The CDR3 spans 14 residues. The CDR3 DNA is TGTGCCAGCAGTGACGGCCTAGGGGATACTGAAGCTTTCTTT. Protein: CASSDGLGDTEAFF.

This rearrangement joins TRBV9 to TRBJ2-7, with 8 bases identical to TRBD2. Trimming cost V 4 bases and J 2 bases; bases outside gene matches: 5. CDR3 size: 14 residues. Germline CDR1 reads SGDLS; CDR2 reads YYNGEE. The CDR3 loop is CASSLGLVAYEQYF. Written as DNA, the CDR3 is TGTGCCAGCAGCTTGGGACTAGTGGCCTACGAGCAGTACTTC.

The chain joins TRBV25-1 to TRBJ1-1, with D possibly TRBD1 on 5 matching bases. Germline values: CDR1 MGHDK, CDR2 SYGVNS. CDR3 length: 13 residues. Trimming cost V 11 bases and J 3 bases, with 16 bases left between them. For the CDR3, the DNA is TGTGCCTCCAAGCAGGGAGGGTACACTGAAGCTTTCTTT. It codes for CASKQGGYTEAFF.

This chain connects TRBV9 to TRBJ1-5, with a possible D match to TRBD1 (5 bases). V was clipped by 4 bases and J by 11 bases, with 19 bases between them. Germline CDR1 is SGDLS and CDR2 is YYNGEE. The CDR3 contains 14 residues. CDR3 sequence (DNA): TGTGCCAGCAGCCCCGAAGGGACTGGAGGGGCCCAGCATTTT. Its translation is CASSPEGTGGAQHF.

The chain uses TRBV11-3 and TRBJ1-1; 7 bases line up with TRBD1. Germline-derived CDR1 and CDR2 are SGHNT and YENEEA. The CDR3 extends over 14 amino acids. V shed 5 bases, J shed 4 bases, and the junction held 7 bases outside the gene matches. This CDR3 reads CASSDGTASTEAFF. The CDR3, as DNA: TGTGCCAGCAGCGACGGGACAGCCAGCACTGAAGCTTTCTTT.